The subject of this entry is one T cell receptor (beta chain). Its antigen is still unknown. Sequenced by immunoSEQ multiplex PCR; TCRdb stores in-frame clones only, minus some. The sample yields 9,500 to 15,000 clones, approximately 83% seen once. The entry originates in a study of OX40 agonist ivuxolimab in advanced cancers. In the study overall: Ivuxolimab, which is an agonistic anti-OX40 (CD134) antibody, was administered to the patients.

Points from the study as a whole: Researchers did not establish what antigens the expanded peripheral T cells target. In the 0.1 to 3.0 mg/kg range, CD4+ and CD8+ blood T cells had expanded clonally by week 6.

The CDR3 has 13 residues. Trimming stripped 5 bases from V and 2 bases from J, with 8 bases between. CDR1 and CDR2 from the germline V gene are SGHNT and YENEEA. The chain carries TRBV11-3 and TRBJ2-3; D is uncertain. The TCR comes from an adult with an advanced solid tumor such as melanoma, head and neck, liver or kidney cancer. The material sequenced was CD4+ or CD8+ T cells sorted from blood, taken in a trial of the OX40 agonist ivuxolimab. For the CDR3, the DNA is TGTGCCAGCAGCCCTTTGAACACAGATACGCAGTATTTT. Encoded protein: CASSPLNTDTQYF.